A single sample is the source of the 25 T cell receptor beta chains below, sequenced in a study of response to subunit inactivated influenza vaccine. A single record per CDR3 protein comes from TCRdb applying MiXCR to the RT-PCR reads. The repertoire holds 650,000 to 800,000 distinct CDR3 sequences, roughly 13% seen once, with less than 7% in the top ten. Specimen: PBMCs from blood, collected approximately 15 days before vaccination. The origin of the receptors is a man in his forties or fifties who received an inactivated influenza vaccine.

This clonotype was detected many times. J is TRBJ1-5 and V is TRBV4-1, with D unclear. V dropped 1 base and J dropped 6 bases, with 7 bases sitting between them. The germline V gene has CDR1 MGHRA and CDR2 YSYEKL. CDR3 length: 13 residues. The CDR3 reads CASSQVWVQPQHF. The CDR3 DNA sequence: TGCGCCAGCAGCCAAGTATGGGTTCAGCCCCAGCATTTT.

J is TRBJ1-3 and V is TRBV6-1; D is ambiguous. The V gene lost 7 bases and the J gene lost 4 bases, with 14 bases spanning the gap. The CDR3 has 14 residues. Per germline, CDR1 MNHNS and CDR2 SASEGT. The CDR3 protein is CASTDGLAGNTIYF. The DNA for the CDR3 is TGTGCCAGCACCGATGGACTCGCCGGAAACACCATATATTTT.

This rearrangement joins TRBV7-2 to TRBJ2-2; the D is unclear. Germline loops: CDR1 SGHTA, CDR2 FQGNSA. Deletions cut 3 bases from V and 1 base from J, with 9 bases between. The CDR3 runs to 15 residues. CDR3 amino acids: CASSFPRGNTGELFF. Here the CDR3 DNA reads TGTGCCAGCAGCTTTCCTAGAGGGAACACCGGGGAGCTGTTTTTT.

In nucleotides, the CDR3 is TGTGCCAGCAGCTGGGACAGGGTAACCGGGGAGCTGTTTTTT. Translating gives CASSWDRVTGELFF. The chain has TRBV7-8 and TRBJ2-2; 9 nucleotides match TRBD1. Trimming took 4 bases from V and 5 from J; bases not matched to a gene: 2. This CDR3 comprises 14 residues. CDR1 and CDR2 from the germline V gene are SGHVS and FQNEAQ.

The chain couples TRBV4-1 to TRBJ1-4; no clear D. Looked up from germline, CDR1 is MGHRA and CDR2 is YSYEKL. The CDR3 extends over 15 amino acids. V lost 3 bases and J lost 4, with 12 bases in between. CDR3 sequence: CASSQMEGRNEKLFF. CDR3 DNA sequence: TGCGCCAGCAGCCAGATGGAAGGACGTAATGAAAAACTGTTTTTT.

This clonotype turned up a few times. The rearrangement joins TRBV9 to TRBJ2-3; 7 positions agree with TRBD1. Trimming removed 2 bases from V and 3 bases from J; junction bases left unmatched: 6. The CDR3 sequence is 15 residues long. CDR1 and CDR2 from the germline V gene are SGDLS and YYNGEE. The chain's CDR3 is CASSVRGQKTDTQYF. Here the CDR3 DNA reads TGTGCCAGCAGCGTGAGGGGACAGAAGACAGATACGCAGTATTTT.

The chain uses TRBV27 and TRBJ2-7, with TRBD2 identical over 10 bases. V lost 4 bases and J lost 2; bases outside the gene matches: 5. The CDR3 is 15 amino acids. From germline, CDR1 is MNHEY and CDR2 SMNVEV (reference sequence). As DNA, the CDR3 is TGTGCCAGCAGTTACCCTAGCGGGGGAACCTACGAGCAGTACTTC. Its translation is CASSYPSGGTYEQYF.

This clonotype was observed many times. This chain joins TRBV12-3 or TRBV12-4 and TRBJ2-7; D might be TRBD1 (6 bases). The ends were cut back, 1 base at V and 4 bases at J, with 11 bases in the middle. This CDR3 contains 14 residues. The CDR3 loop reads CASSLGGTPYEQYF. CDR3 DNA: TGTGCCAGCAGTTTAGGAGGGACACCTTACGAGCAGTACTTC.

The chain uses TRBV5-6 and TRBJ2-5; weak D call: TRBD1 (5 bases). Looked up from germline, CDR1 is SGHDT and CDR2 is YYEEEE. Trimming pared 4 bases from V and 2 bases from J, leaving 12 bases between. CDR3 size: 14 residues. The CDR3 is CASSQRQTQETQYF. The CDR3 region has the DNA TGTGCCAGCAGCCAAAGACAGACACAAGAGACCCAGTACTTC.

In this sample, this clonotype turned up a few times. The CDR3, as DNA: TGCGCCAGCAGTGAAGGCGTTGGGGGTACCGGGGAGCTGTTTTTT. Translation: CASSEGVGGTGELFF. V gene TRBV5-1 combines with J gene TRBJ2-2; the D call may be TRBD1 or TRBD2 (5 bases each). The CDR3 loop spans 15 amino acids. CDR1 and CDR2 (germline): SGHRS, YFSETQ. The ends were cut back, 5 bases at V and 5 bases at J, with 16 bases in the middle.

This clonotype has more than one count but fewer than ten. The chain has TRBV5-1 and TRBJ2-3; D is undetermined. The V gene's germline CDR1 is SGHRS and CDR2 YFSETQ. The CDR3 covers 14 residues. V was shortened by 3 bases and J by 3 bases, with 11 bases between the two germline ends. CDR3 sequence: CASSSNGETDTQYF. CDR3 in DNA: TGCGCCAGCAGCTCCAATGGAGAGACAGATACGCAGTATTTT. The full variable domain, its missing parts supplied by reference TRBV5-1 and TRBJ2-3, is KAGVTQTPRYLIKTRGQQVTLSCSPISGHRSVSWYQQTPGQGLQFLFEYFSETQRNKGNFPGRFSGRQFSNSRSEMNVSTLELGDSALYLCASSSNGETDTQYFGPGTRLTVL.

The gene calls are TRBV11-2 and TRBJ2-7; unclear D gene. From germline, CDR1 is SGHAT and CDR2 FQNNGV. This CDR3 has 12 amino acids. The V end was cut by 5 bases, the J end by 5 bases, with 10 bases between. The CDR3 bases are TGTGCCAGCAGCGTACTAATACACGAGCAGTACTTC. This gives the protein CASSVLIHEQYF. Using reference TRBV11-2 and TRBJ2-7 for the parts outside the CDR3, the full variable domain is EAGVAQSPRYKIIEKRQSVAFWCNPISGHATLYWYQQILGQGPKLLIQFQNNGVVDDSQLPKDRFSAERLKGVDSTLKIQPAKLEDSAVYLCASSVLIHEQYFGPGTRLTVT.

The rearrangement joins TRBV30 to TRBJ1-1, with 9 bases fitting TRBD1. Germline lookup yields CDR1 GTSNPN and CDR2 SVGIG (reference sequence). The V and J ends lost 2 bases and 11 bases, in that order; junction bases with no gene match: 12. This CDR3 region has 14 residues. CDR3: CAWSFKQGAGRAFF. The CDR3 region has the DNA TGTGCCTGGAGTTTCAAACAGGGGGCAGGGAGGGCTTTCTTT.

A word on this clonotype: A much larger clonotype is one base distant, so this may be a read error. J is TRBJ2-5 and V is TRBV11-2; maybe TRBD1 (6 bases). V lost 0 bases to trimming and J lost 6 bases, with 8 bases between them. CDR1 is SGHAT and CDR2 is FQNNGV in the germline V gene. The CDR3 is 13 residues long. This CDR3 reads CASSLDRGKTQYF. CDR3 DNA: TGTGCCAGCAGCTTAGACAGGGGAAAGACCCAGTACTTC.

The chain links TRBV10-3 to TRBJ2-2, with D maybe TRBD1 (5 bases). The V gene's germline CDR1 is ENHRY and CDR2 SYGVKD. The CDR3 consists of 16 residues. Between the trimmed V and J ends, which lost 5 bases and 2 bases, there was a span of 15 bases. CDR3 residues: CAISRSGSSNTGELFF. Written as DNA, the CDR3 is TGTGCCATCAGTAGATCAGGGTCCTCAAACACCGGGGAGCTGTTTTTT.

This clonotype was found many times. CDR3 loop: CASSPTGLGDYGYTF. CDR3 sequence (DNA): TGTGCCAGCAGTCCAACAGGCCTCGGGGACTATGGCTACACCTTC. The chain is built from TRBV27 and TRBJ1-2, with D perhaps TRBD1 (5 bases). The CDR3 has 15 residues. V lost 5 bases, J lost 3 bases, and 16 bases lay in between. From germline, CDR1 is MNHEY and CDR2 SMNVEV (reference sequence).

This clonotype occurred a few times. The rearrangement joins TRBV27 to TRBJ1-2, with 9 bases lining up with TRBD1. Losses at the gene ends were 4 bases for V and 5 bases for J; bases not matched to a gene: 5. The CDR3 is 14 residues long. CDR1 is MNHEY, CDR2 SMNVEV, per germline (reference sequence). The CDR3 sequence: CASSSRDRVYGYTF. The CDR3 DNA reads as TGTGCCAGCAGTTCGCGGGACAGGGTGTATGGCTACACCTTC.

In this sample, this clonotype turned up a few times. The chain couples TRBV5-1 to TRBJ1-6; TRBD1 might be the D (5 bases). CDR1 is SGHRS, CDR2 YFSETQ, per germline. CDR3 length equals 15 residues. Trimming cost V 3 bases and J 4 bases, with 11 bases left between them. Here the CDR3 DNA reads TGCGCCAGCAGCTCCCGACAGCTGTATAATTCACCCCTCCACTTT. Encoded protein: CASSSRQLYNSPLHF.

The rearrangement joins TRBV28 to TRBJ2-7; D is unclear. Trimming pared 3 bases from V and 1 base from J, leaving 16 bases between. Germline V gene sequence: CDR1 MDHEN, CDR2 SYDVKM. There are 16 residues in the CDR3. The CDR3 protein is CASSLPLKTNSYEQYF. The CDR3 bases are TGTGCCAGCAGTTTGCCCCTCAAGACGAATTCCTACGAGCAGTACTTC.

The genes are TRBV10-3 and TRBJ2-5; TRBD1 is a possible D gene (6 bases). This CDR3 is built from 12 residues. Trimming took off 9 bases at V and 1 base at J, with 9 bases between the two ends. Per the germline V gene, CDR1 is ENHRY and CDR2 is SYGVKD. In DNA, the CDR3 is TGTGCCATAGGGACATTCCAAGAGACCCAGTACTTC. This gives the protein CAIGTFQETQYF.

The J gene is TRBJ1-5, the V gene TRBV6-1, with D hard to call. Trimming took off 5 bases at V and 7 bases at J, with 9 bases between the two ends. CDR3 length: 12 amino acids. From germline, CDR1 is MNHNS and CDR2 SASEGT. In DNA, the CDR3 is TGTGCCAGCAGTTATATTAAGCAGCCCCAGCATTTT. Protein: CASSYIKQPQHF.

This clonotype has more than one count but fewer than ten. V gene TRBV15 combines with J gene TRBJ2-1; 10 positions agree with TRBD2. The germline V gene has CDR1 LNHNV and CDR2 YYDKDF (reference sequence). This CDR3 spans 15 amino acids. V shed 2 bases and J 9 bases; nucleotides not matched to a gene: 7. In DNA, the CDR3 is TGTGCCACCAGCAGACCGGGACTAGCGTATGGTGAGCAGTTCTTC. It translates to CATSRPGLAYGEQFF.

The rearrangement joins TRBV27 to TRBJ2-1; D may be TRBD2 (6 bases). The V gene's germline CDR1 is MNHEY and CDR2 SMNVEV (reference sequence). The CDR3 runs 14 residues. Deletions cut 6 bases from V and 9 bases from J, with 18 bases between. DNA of the CDR3: TGTGCCAGCAGCCCAATCACACGGCGGGGTGAGCAGTTCTTC. Its translation is CASSPITRRGEQFF.

The chain links TRBV4-2 to TRBJ1-4; 10 positions agree with TRBD1. This CDR3 region has 15 residues. Per germline, CDR1 LGHNA and CDR2 YNFKEQ. V gave up 2 bases and J gave up 8 bases; unmatched junction bases: 5. This CDR3 is CASSQRDRGREKLFF. As DNA, the CDR3 is TGTGCCAGCAGCCAAAGGGACAGGGGACGAGAAAAACTGTTTTTT.

The CDR3 DNA sequence: TGCAGTACGATGGGGGATTTCGTTGGCTACACCTTC. Its protein is CSTMGDFVGYTF. The chain recombines TRBV29-1 with TRBJ1-2, with TRBD1 as a possible D gene (5 bases). In germline, CDR1 is SQVTM, CDR2 ANQGSEA. The CDR3 has 12 residues.